This T cell receptor beta chain was sequenced for a study of blood T cell repertoires in COVID-19. Study information: T cells, B-cell-depleted T cells, or PBMCs supplied cDNA or gDNA.

The study counted Cohort 3 donors as recovered given two negative PCRs, clearance, or symptom resolution. Original handling: Reference gene primer amplification in the assay estimated nucleated cell counts. Method: immunoSEQ multiplex PCR; TCRdb's copy keeps in-frame clones and lacks some. The DNA gave D and trimming, while V, J and clone size come from that table. This sample has about 200,000 clones, with around 92% found just once. V shed 3 bases and J shed 8 bases, with 13 bases lying between them. The CDR3 consists of 13 residues. The V gene's germline CDR1 is MNHNS and CDR2 SASEGT. This sequence joins TRBV6-1 and TRBJ1-2, with D possibly being TRBD1 (5 bases). The receptor's source is a young woman who had recovered from COVID-19. Sequenced sample: PBMCs or T cells enriched from blood (not recorded which). The CDR3 loop reads CASSDRVVLGYTF. The CDR3 coding sequence is TGTGCCAGCAGTGACAGGGTAGTTCTCGGCTACACCTTC.